Below, 8 T cell receptor beta chains from the same sample are listed, as sequenced in a study of T cell changes during pregnancy in multiple sclerosis. The protocol was immunoSEQ multiplex PCR, while the TCRdb copy is restricted to in-frame clones and leaves out a portion. The table records roughly 54,000 clones, roughly 90% of them present only once. This material consisted of CD4+ T cells from peripheral blood mononuclear cells, taken after pregnancy. The origin of the receptors is a female donor with multiple sclerosis, enrolled in a pregnancy study.

The rearrangement links TRBV7-9 to TRBJ1-1, with D perhaps TRBD1 (5 bases). CDR3 length equals 13 residues. CDR1 SEHNR and CDR2 FQNEAQ come from the germline V gene (reference sequence). Trimming stripped 5 bases from V and 5 bases from J, with 12 bases between. The CDR3 is CASSHEGRTEAFF. The CDR3 nucleotides read TGTGCCAGCAGCCACGAGGGGAGGACTGAAGCTTTCTTT.

This chain joins TRBV9 and TRBJ2-1; D is unresolved. With 1 base removed from V and 0 bases from J, the gap between germline ends came to 8 bases. There are 15 residues in the CDR3. Germline V gene lookup returns CDR1 SGDLS and CDR2 YYNGEE. The CDR3 DNA reads TGTGCCAGCAGCGTAAGTCCGAGCTCCTACAATGAGCAGTTCTTC. Its protein product is CASSVSPSSYNEQFF.

The chain carries TRBV7-3 and TRBJ2-5, with D perhaps matching TRBD1 (6 bases). V was pared by 5 bases and J by 7 bases, with 14 bases between. CDR3 size: 13 residues. Germline V CDR1 and CDR2: SGHTA, FQGTGA. The CDR3 region is CASSPTGSATQYF. As DNA, the CDR3 is TGTGCCAGCAGCCCGACAGGTTCAGCGACCCAGTACTTC.

The chain carries TRBV4-1 and TRBJ1-4; D is unresolved. This CDR3 is built from 14 residues. The germline V and J ends were trimmed by 6 bases and 0 bases, with 8 bases remaining between them. The germline V gene has CDR1 MGHRA and CDR2 YSYEKL. DNA of the CDR3: TGCGCCAGCAGATCCCCGGCAACTAATGAAAAACTGTTTTTT. This encodes CASRSPATNEKLFF.

The chain joins TRBV19 to TRBJ2-1; perhaps TRBD1 as D (6 bases). From germline, CDR1 is LNHDA and CDR2 SQIVND (reference sequence). Trimming shortened V by 6 bases and J by 4 bases, and 7 bases separated the two germline ends. The CDR3 totals 12 residues. DNA for the CDR3: TGTGCCAGTAGAGGGGGATACAATGAGCAGTTCTTC. This sequence encodes CASRGGYNEQFF.

This chain connects TRBV9 to TRBJ2-5; TRBD2 agrees at 12 bases. Per the germline V gene, CDR1 is SGDLS and CDR2 is YYNGEE. V trimming: 2 bases; J trimming: 5 bases; junction bases outside the gene matches: 7. The CDR3 sequence is 16 residues long. This chain's CDR3 is CASSVASGGAGETQYF. DNA of the CDR3: TGTGCCAGCAGCGTTGCTAGCGGGGGGGCAGGTGAGACCCAGTACTTC.

The chain recombines TRBV21-1 with TRBJ1-1; the DNA was not compared with TRBD1, the D call given in the table. TRBV21-1 is a pseudogene. CDR3 length: 17 amino acids. The CDR3 nucleotides read TGTGCCAGCAGCAAAATGGGACAGGGCGAGCGCAACACTGAAGCTTTCTTT. Translating it yields CASSKMGQGERNTEAFF.

The gene calls are TRBV6-5 and TRBJ1-1, with a weak D call TRBD1 (6 bases). With 6 bases removed from V and 11 bases from J, the gap between germline ends came to 13 bases. Germline V gene sequence: CDR1 MNHEY, CDR2 SVGAGI. This CDR3 spans 11 amino acids. The CDR3, as DNA: TGTGCCAGCAGCACCGGACAGCTCGCTTTCTTT. Amino acids: CASSTGQLAFF.